Listed below are T cell receptor beta chains from one sample, sequenced in a study of cytomegalovirus exposure and HLA in healthy donors. Libraries were prepared by immunoSEQ multiplex PCR; TCRdb keeps only in-frame clonotypes and omits some of them. This table lists under 250,000 clones. The sequencing sample was made of PBMCs. The receptors come from a girl aged 2 to 9 in good health and CMV-seropositive. CDR3s include the opening cysteine and the closing phenylalanine or tryptophan. A D gene is named only where the DNA matches it firmly.

TRBJ2-7	TRBV28	NA	CASSRGEVGLLSYEQYF	TGTGCCAGCAGTCGAGGCGAGGTGGGACTTCTGTCCTACGAGCAGTACTTC
TRBJ2-3	TRBV9	TRBD2	CASTPQAGVDTQYF	TGTGCCAGCACCCCCCAAGCGGGGGTAGATACGCAGTATTTT
TRBJ2-7	TRBV27	TRBD1	CASSSRQGKSYEQYF	TGTGCCAGCAGTTCCCGACAGGGGAAATCCTACGAGCAGTACTTC
TRBJ2-1	TRBV4-2	TRBD2	CASSQAGTRTYNEQFF	TGTGCCAGCAGCCAAGCCGGGACTAGGACCTACAATGAGCAGTTCTTC
TRBJ2-1	TRBV28	TRBD2	CASRQLAGGYNEQFF	TGTGCCAGCAGGCAACTAGCGGGTGGGTACAATGAGCAGTTCTTC
TRBJ2-7	TRBV5-6	TRBD1	CASSLQGARTYEQYF	TGTGCCAGCAGCTTACAGGGGGCGCGGACCTACGAGCAGTACTTC
TRBJ2-1	TRBV27	NA	CASRLHREGRKGEQFF	TGTGCCAGCAGGCTCCACAGGGAAGGAAGAAAGGGTGAGCAGTTCTTC
TRBJ1-5	TRBV30	TRBD1	CAWSGQGSGQPQHF	TGTGCCTGGAGTGGACAGGGATCGGGTCAGCCCCAGCATTTT
TRBJ2-5	TRBV5-1	TRBD2	CASSDTSGSETQYF	TGCGCCAGCAGCGACACTAGCGGGAGTGAGACCCAGTACTTC
TRBJ1-1	TRBV4-2	TRBD1	CASSDLQDRAGAAFF	TGTGCCAGCAGCGACTTACAGGACAGGGCGGGGGCAGCTTTCTTT
TRBJ2-5	TRBV27	NA	CASSLRGSVIETQYF	TGTGCCAGCAGTTTAAGGGGCTCCGTGATTGAGACCCAGTACTTC
TRBJ2-7	TRBV5-1	TRBD2	CASSLVGTSGSLGEQYF	TGCGCCAGCAGCTTGGTCGGGACTAGCGGGAGTCTAGGCGAGCAGTACTTC
TRBJ2-1	TRBV29-1	TRBD1	CSVGRTGDASNEQFF	TGCAGCGTCGGACGGACAGGGGACGCCTCCAATGAGCAGTTCTTC
TRBJ2-1	TRBV19	TRBD2	CASKSGASGRGEQFF	TGTGCCAGTAAATCCGGGGCTAGCGGGAGGGGTGAGCAGTTCTTC
TRBJ1-2	TRBV10-3	TRBD1	CAIKTLGQGWYGYTF	TGTGCCATCAAGACCTTGGGACAGGGCTGGTATGGCTACACCTTC
TRBJ1-3	TRBV18	NA	CASSPDSSGNTIYF	TGTGCCAGCTCACCGGACAGCTCTGGAAACACCATATATTTT
TRBJ1-3	TRBV27	NA	CASSFIGGLSGNTIYF	TGTGCCAGCAGTTTTATTGGGGGCCTCTCTGGAAACACCATATATTTT
TRBJ2-7	TRBV5-1	TRBD1	CASSIAAGTVFYEQYF	TGCGCCAGCAGCATTGCCGCCGGGACAGTATTCTACGAGCAGTACTTC
TRBJ1-1	TRBV11-3	NA	CASSRNSLNTEAFF	TGTGCCAGCAGCCGGAACAGCTTGAACACTGAAGCTTTCTTT
TRBJ2-7	TRBV19	TRBD1	CASSVSHGTVYEQYF	TGTGCCAGTAGTGTCTCTCACGGGACAGTCTACGAGCAGTACTTC
TRBJ2-1	TRBV29-1	NA	CSVVIVYNEQFF	TGCAGCGTTGTAATCGTCTACAATGAGCAGTTCTTC
TRBJ2-1	TRBV10-2	TRBD2	CASSDPSGSHYEQFF	TGCGCCAGCAGTGACCCTAGCGGGAGTCATTATGAGCAGTTCTTC
TRBJ1-6	TRBV30	NA	CAWSVGQGYSPLHF	TGTGCCTGGAGTGTAGGGCAGGGGTATTCACCCCTCCACTTT
TRBJ2-3	TRBV5-1	NA	CASSPAPVLSTDTQYF	TGCGCCAGCAGCCCCGCGCCGGTTCTAAGCACAGATACGCAGTATTTT
TRBJ2-1	TRBV9	TRBD2	CASSVAPGSGLGGSEQFF	TGTGCCAGCAGCGTAGCCCCAGGGTCGGGGCTGGGGGGGTCCGAGCAGTTCTTC
TRBJ2-5	TRBV9	NA	CASTSGGNLLETQYF	TGTGCCAGTACCTCCGGAGGGAACCTTTTGGAGACCCAGTACTTC
TRBJ2-5	TRBV6-1	NA	CASSEPRGQRTETQYF	TGTGCCAGCAGTGAGCCCAGGGGCCAAAGAACAGAGACCCAGTACTTC
TRBJ2-7	TRBV13	TRBD2	CASSASQRGGYEQYF	TGTGCCAGCAGCGCTTCTCAGCGGGGCGGATACGAGCAGTACTTC
TRBJ2-7	TRBV27	TRBD2	CASRTSGRDEQYF	TGTGCCAGCAGGACTAGCGGGAGGGACGAGCAGTACTTC
TRBJ2-2	TRBV10-1	NA	CATRKTATGELFF	TGCGCCACGAGGAAGACAGCCACCGGGGAGCTGTTTTTT
TRBJ1-3	TRBV9	NA	CASRGRESGNTIYF	TGTGCCAGCAGGGGGAGAGAATCTGGAAACACCATATATTTT
TRBJ2-7	TRBV5-1	TRBD1	CASSSGTGAGLASYEQYF	TGCGCCAGCAGTTCCGGGACAGGGGCTGGACTAGCATCCTACGAGCAGTACTTC
TRBJ1-2	TRBV28	TRBD1	CASGDRTNYGYTF	TGTGCCAGCGGGGACAGGACTAACTATGGCTACACCTTC
TRBJ1-2	TRBV27	TRBD1	CASSLSAGGGYTF	TGTGCCAGCAGTTTATCCGCAGGGGGCGGCTACACCTTC
TRBJ1-5	TRBV21-1	NA	CASSKLGGSVQPQHF	TGTGCCAGCAGCAAATTGGGGGGGTCGGTTCAGCCCCAGCATTTT
TRBJ2-7	TRBV7-9	NA	CASSSISGEQYF	TGTGCCAGCAGCTCCATCTCGGGTGAGCAGTACTTC
TRBJ2-1	TRBV29-1	TRBD1	CSGRDRAYNEQFF	TGCAGCGGGCGGGACAGGGCCTACAATGAGCAGTTCTTC
TRBJ1-1	TRBV11-3	NA	CASSSRENTEAFF	TGTGCCAGCAGCTCCCGGGAGAACACTGAAGCTTTCTTT
TRBJ2-3	TRBV27	NA	CASSSTDTQYF	TGTGCCAGCAGTTCAACAGATACGCAGTATTTT
TRBJ2-2	TRBV25-1	NA	CASTTAPVGELFF	TGTGCCAGCACAACCGCCCCGGTCGGGGAGCTGTTTTTT
TRBJ1-1	TRBV9	NA	CASSVAGSNTEAFF	TGTGCCAGCAGCGTAGCAGGGTCCAACACTGAAGCTTTCTTT
TRBJ2-1	TRBV6-1	TRBD1	CASRPDRGRNEQFF	TGTGCCAGCAGACCCGACAGGGGGAGGAATGAGCAGTTCTTC
TRBJ1-1	TRBV7-9	NA	CANSTEPGRITEAFF	TGTGCCAACAGCACCGAGCCAGGGAGGATCACTGAAGCTTTCTTT
TRBJ2-7	TRBV4-2	NA	CASSQETGQSPYEQYF	TGTGCCAGCAGCCAAGAAACTGGACAGAGCCCCTACGAGCAGTACTTC
TRBJ2-7	TRBV19	NA	CASSMQVMSYEQYF	TGTGCCAGTAGTATGCAGGTTATGTCATACGAGCAGTACTTC
TRBJ2-7	TRBV27	NA	CASSSTPRQVKGDEQYF	TGTGCCAGCAGTTCCACCCCTAGACAGGTTAAAGGGGACGAGCAGTACTTC